This T cell receptor beta chain was sequenced for a study of identical twins. Findings and caveats of the study: Clonotypes of the beta chain that were abundant in cord blood carried fewer insertions (memory repertoires showed none).

Each CDR3 protein is one row after TCRdb ran MiXCR on the 5' RACE reads. The sample includes roughly 720,000 distinct CDR3 sequences, 15% to 20% of them seen just once. On this clonotype: The antigen is unknown.

CDR3 length: 16 residues. Between the trimmed V and J ends, which lost 1 base and 2 bases, there was a span of 15 bases. Germline V gives CDR1 DFQATT, CDR2 SNEGSKA (reference sequence). In addition, the sample was reused for a study of T cells expressing NK-cell markers. Turning to that study: Each TCR beta repertoire originated in sorted T cells that were CD3+CD56+NKG2C+, CD3+CD56+NKG2C- or CD3+CD56-NKG2C+.

The genes are TRBV20-1 and TRBJ2-1; D is perhaps TRBD1 (6 bases). The TCR comes from a woman in her late teens or twenties in good health. Sequenced input: PBMCs. The CDR3 coding sequence is TGCAGTGCTAGAGCCAGGGGCGGTCCGGCCTACAATGAGCAGTTCTTC. This codes for CSARARGGPAYNEQFF.